This record concerns one T cell receptor (beta chain) sequence. Its target is not known. This record comes from a study of graft-versus-host responses after intestinal transplantation. Study background: Once they had received anti-thymocyte globulin induction, all recipients took tacrolimus and steroids for two to three years.

TCRdb's table, derived via immunoSEQ multiplex PCR, lists solely in-frame clones and lacks some. The sample consists of tens of thousands of clones, 80% to 95% of them appearing once. V shed 4 bases and J 0 bases; nucleotides not matched to a gene: 5. The CDR3 consists of 14 residues. Germline CDR1 is GTSNPN and CDR2 is SVGIG (reference sequence). This TCR derives from a human donor who was the organ donor for an intestinal transplant. The chain joins TRBV30 to TRBJ2-5, with 7 bases matching TRBD2. The material was unstimulated CD8+ T cells sorted from spleen or lymph node cells, obtained before transplant. The CDR3 nucleotides read TGTGCCTGGACTCGTAGCGGGTACCAAGAGACCCAGTACTTC. Its protein is CAWTRSGYQETQYF. Supplemented by reference TRBV30 and TRBJ2-5, the full variable domain reads SQTIHQWPATLVQPVGSPLSLECTVEGTSNPNLYWYRQAAGRGLQLLFYSVGIGQISSEVPQNLSASRPQDRQFILSSKKLLLSDSGFYLCAWTRSGYQETQYFGPGTRLLVL.